These 26 T cell receptor beta chains were all obtained from the same sample, sequenced in a study of beta chain features in type 1 diabetes. Broader study findings: TCRB CDR3 length was moderately but significantly reduced in all four CD4+ subsets of Type 1 diabetes patients.

The antigens these receptors bind are not known. Reverse transcription of all isolated RNA meant that expressed TCRB transcripts were sequenced. The assay was immunoSEQ multiplex PCR, and TCRdb's table has in-frame clones only and misses some. The sample yields approximately 250,000 clones, approximately 25% seen once. The sample was naive CD4+ T cells from blood. Receptors originate from a woman in her thirties with type 1 diabetes.

The chain has TRBV28 and TRBJ2-7; maybe TRBD1 (7 bases). Germline CDR1 reads MDHEN; CDR2 reads SYDVKM. This CDR3 contains 14 residues. Trimming took 7 bases from V and 5 from J, leaving 18 bases between them. The chain's CDR3 is CASIPQGTWDEQYF. CDR3 nucleotides: TGTGCCAGCATCCCACAGGGGACTTGGGACGAGCAGTACTTC.

This clone was detected only a few times. The rearrangement links TRBV28 to TRBJ2-3; possibly TRBD1 for D (7 bases). V shed 4 bases and J shed 0 bases, with 14 bases lying between them. CDR1 is MDHEN, CDR2 SYDVKM, per germline. The CDR3 is 16 residues long. CDR3 nucleotide sequence: TGTGCCAGCAGTTCCCCACAGGGGACTAGCACAGATACGCAGTATTTT. This translates into CASSSPQGTSTDTQYF.

This chain links TRBV29-1 with TRBJ1-5; a possible D gene is TRBD1 (6 bases). Trimming stripped 6 bases from V and 7 bases from J, with 22 bases between. This CDR3 has 15 residues. CDR1 SQVTM and CDR2 ANQGSEA come from the germline V gene. DNA for the CDR3: TGCAGCGTCACCCTGGAGGGGGGGCTAGGACAGCCCCAGCATTTT. It is translated as CSVTLEGGLGQPQHF.

The chain links TRBV2 to TRBJ2-1; D gene ambiguous. In germline, CDR1 is SNHLY, CDR2 FYNNEI. Trimming took off 3 bases at V and 2 bases at J, with 11 bases between the two ends. This CDR3 contains 15 residues. The CDR3 protein is CASSDGLDPYNEQFF. The CDR3 region has the DNA TGTGCCAGCAGTGATGGTCTAGATCCCTACAATGAGCAGTTCTTC.

The chain is built from TRBV11-3 and TRBJ2-1; 10 positions match TRBD2. Germline values: CDR1 SGHNT, CDR2 YENEEA. With 5 bases clipped from V and 2 bases from J, the junction kept 3 bases outside the gene matches. The CDR3 is 15 amino acids. The CDR3 loop is CASSTSGTTYNEQFF. The CDR3 DNA reads as TGTGCCAGCAGCACTAGCGGGACTACCTACAATGAGCAGTTCTTC.

V is TRBV4-1 and J is TRBJ2-7, with TRBD1 identical over 7 bases. Per the germline V gene, CDR1 is MGHRA and CDR2 is YSYEKL. With 4 bases clipped from V and 0 bases from J, the junction kept 6 bases outside the gene matches. The CDR3 length is 15 residues. DNA of the CDR3: TGCGCCAGCAGCCCCCTCAGGGGGACCTCCTACGAGCAGTACTTC. Encoded protein: CASSPLRGTSYEQYF.

This clone has more than one count but fewer than ten. The J gene is TRBJ2-7, the V gene TRBV28; perhaps TRBD1 as D (6 bases). Trimming took 5 bases from V and 2 from J, leaving 16 bases between them. The germline V gene encodes CDR1 MDHEN and CDR2 SYDVKM. The CDR3 contains 15 residues. CDR3: CASSPVQGLTYEQYF. The DNA of the CDR3 is TGTGCCAGCAGTCCCGTTCAGGGGCTTACCTACGAGCAGTACTTC.

The sample holds a few counts of this clone. The J gene is TRBJ1-5, the V gene TRBV30; 8 bases line up with TRBD1. There are 15 residues in the CDR3. After removal of 2 bases from V and 8 bases from J, the junction contained 11 bases not matched to a gene. Germline values: CDR1 GTSNPN, CDR2 SVGIG (reference sequence). CDR3 loop: CAWSRGYTGGEPQHF. CDR3 nucleotide sequence: TGTGCCTGGAGTCGGGGGTACACAGGGGGAGAGCCCCAGCATTTT.

This clone was seen more than once but under ten times. V and J are TRBV7-2 and TRBJ2-3; D is possibly TRBD2 (7 bases). Trimming took off 1 base at V and 10 bases at J, with 12 bases between the two ends. Germline V gene sequence: CDR1 SGHTA, CDR2 FQGNSA. This CDR3 has 13 amino acids. The CDR3 spells CASSLVGGGPQYF. As DNA, the CDR3 is TGTGCCAGCAGCTTAGTGGGAGGGGGTCCGCAGTATTTT.

This clone was found a few times. The chain joins TRBV4-1 to TRBJ1-5; D might be TRBD1 (5 bases). Trimming left V 0 bases short and J 7 bases short, with 13 bases between. Germline assignment: CDR1 MGHRA and CDR2 YSYEKL. This CDR3 spans 15 amino acids. CDR3 sequence: CASSQELTVRQPQHF. The CDR3 DNA is TGCGCCAGCAGCCAAGAGTTGACAGTGCGACAGCCCCAGCATTTT.

This clone showed up just a few times. The chain recombines TRBV29-1 with TRBJ2-5; TRBD2 is a possible D gene (6 bases). Trimming left V 8 bases short and J 4 bases short, with 14 bases between. This CDR3 region has 12 residues. Per germline, CDR1 SQVTM and CDR2 ANQGSEA. The CDR3 coding sequence is TGCAGCTCGAGGGGAGGAGGAGAGACCCAGTACTTC. This codes for CSSRGGGETQYF.

The chain combines TRBV30 with TRBJ1-2; 7 bases agree with TRBD1. CDR3 length: 13 amino acids. Germline lookup yields CDR1 GTSNPN and CDR2 SVGIG (reference sequence). The junction had 9 bases not matched to a gene; V was cut back by 5 bases and J by 6 bases. The CDR3 nucleotides are TGTGCCTGGTCAACGGGGACAGCCCATGGCTACACCTTC. It specifies CAWSTGTAHGYTF.

The chain links TRBV28 to TRBJ1-5; 10 positions agree with TRBD1. Germline trimming cut 9 bases from V and 6 bases from J; bases unmatched to any gene: 5. The CDR3 is made up of 13 amino acids. Germline V gene sequence: CDR1 MDHEN, CDR2 SYDVKM. The CDR3 coding sequence is TGTGCCAGTCGACAGGGGGCATCTCAGCCCCAGCATTTT. Its protein is CASRQGASQPQHF.

This chain joins TRBV2 and TRBJ1-1; TRBD1 matches at 8 bases. The CDR3 runs 14 residues. Looked up from germline, CDR1 is SNHLY and CDR2 is FYNNEI. J lost 5 bases, V lost 6 bases, and 8 bases had no gene match. The CDR3 protein is CASSGQGGRTEAFF. DNA of the CDR3: TGTGCCAGCAGCGGACAGGGCGGAAGGACTGAAGCTTTCTTT. The variable domain in full, completed from reference TRBV2 and TRBJ1-1, reads EPEVTQTPSHQVTQMGQEVILRCVPISNHLYFYWYRQILGQKVEFLVSFYNNEISEKSEIFDDQFSVERPDGSNFTLKIRSTKLEDSAMYFCASSGQGGRTEAFFGQGTRLTVV.

This clone was seen a few times. The V call is TRBV7-3, the J call TRBJ2-1; TRBD2 aligns across 11 bases. Trimming took 6 bases from V and 4 from J; bases not matched to a gene: 11. This CDR3 is 17 amino acids long. CDR1 is SGHTA, CDR2 FQGTGA, per germline. The CDR3 loop is CASSSTSTSGSYNEQFF. The CDR3, as DNA: TGTGCCAGCAGTTCGACCTCCACTAGCGGGAGTTACAATGAGCAGTTCTTC.

V and J are TRBV25-1 and TRBJ2-6, with D uncertain. Germline CDR1 reads MGHDK; CDR2 reads SYGVNS. This CDR3 has 13 residues. V was shortened by 6 bases and J by 3 bases, with 6 bases between the two germline ends. CDR3 nucleotides: TGTGCCAGCAGCTTCGTTGGGGCCAACGTCCTGACTTTC. Translating it yields CASSFVGANVLTF.

This clone was seen only a few times. This sample also contains other DNA sequences that code for the same CDR3. The chain links TRBV18 to TRBJ2-7; possibly TRBD1 for D (5 bases). The V gene's germline CDR1 is KGHSH and CDR2 LQKENI. CDR3 length: 14 amino acids. V gave up 1 base and J gave up 1 base, with 8 bases separating them. The CDR3 DNA reads TGTGCCAGCTCACCACAAGGGGAATCCTACGAGCAGTACTTC. Translated, it gives CASSPQGESYEQYF.

The chain combines TRBV5-1 with TRBJ2-2; D is ambiguous. The V and J ends lost 6 bases and 0 bases respectively, with 9 bases between them. The germline CDR1 and CDR2 sequences are SGHRS and YFSETQ. CDR3 size: 14 residues. The CDR3 region has the DNA TGCGCCAGCATCCCCGCAGCGAACACCGGGGAGCTGTTTTTT. As protein: CASIPAANTGELFF.

The chain recombines TRBV9 with TRBJ1-2, with TRBD1 matching 9 bases. Germline CDR1 is SGDLS and CDR2 is YYNGEE. V lost 3 bases and J lost 8; bases outside the gene matches: 14. The CDR3 is made up of 16 amino acids. Written as DNA, the CDR3 is TGTGCCAGCAGCGCCATGAATCCCGGGACAGGGAACGGCTACACCTTC. It yields the protein CASSAMNPGTGNGYTF. Combining the CDR3 with reference TRBV9 and TRBJ1-2 gives the whole variable domain DSGVTQTPKHLITATGQRVTLRCSPRSGDLSVYWYQQSLDQGLQFLIQYYNGEERAKGNILERFSAQQFPDLHSELNLSSLELGDSALYFCASSAMNPGTGNGYTFGSGTRLTVV.

To note about this clone: The sample has other DNA sequences that encode this CDR3 too. The CDR3 nucleotides are TGTGCCAGCAGCTCCGGGACCGGGGAGCTGTTTTTT. This sequence encodes CASSSGTGELFF. The V call is TRBV7-9, the J call TRBJ2-2; D is undetermined. The germline V and J ends were trimmed by 4 bases and 5 bases, with 5 bases remaining between them. The CDR3 sequence is 12 residues long. The germline V gene encodes CDR1 SEHNR and CDR2 FQNEAQ (reference sequence).

The chain couples TRBV5-4 to TRBJ1-1; D not certain. The V and J ends lost 9 bases and 1 base respectively, with 10 bases between them. Germline V gives CDR1 SGHNT, CDR2 YYREEE (reference sequence). This CDR3 is 12 amino acids long. The CDR3, as DNA: TGTGCCAACCAGAACCCGAACACTGAAGCTTTCTTT. Amino acid sequence: CANQNPNTEAFF.

About this clone: A junction end diverges from the germline sequence, so it may reflect a read error. The chain combines TRBV2 with TRBJ2-3; TRBD1 agrees at 9 bases. There are 12 residues in the CDR3. Per the germline V gene, CDR1 is SNHLY and CDR2 is FYNNEI. The DNA for the CDR3 is TGTGCCAGCAGTGAAACAGGGGGCGCAGCGAATTTT. This encodes CASSETGGAANF.

CDR3 coding DNA: TGCAGCGGGGCAGACCAAAACATTCAGTACTTC. Translated: CSGADQNIQYF. The rearrangement joins TRBV29-1 to TRBJ2-4, with D unclear. The germline V and J ends were trimmed by 7 bases and 5 bases, with 9 bases remaining between them. Germline CDR1 and CDR2: SQVTM and ANQGSEA. The CDR3 runs to 11 residues. The variable domain in full, completed from reference TRBV29-1 and TRBJ2-4, reads SAVISQKPSRDICQRGTSLTIQCQVDSQVTMMFWYRQQPGQSLTLIATANQGSEATYESGFVIDKFPISRPNLTFSTLTVSNMSPEDSSIYLCSGADQNIQYFGAGTRLSVL.

This clone was seen a handful of times. J is TRBJ1-2 and V is TRBV2; 10 bases are shared with TRBD1. V was clipped by 5 bases and J by 2 bases; unmatched bases: 5. Germline V lookup: CDR1 SNHLY, CDR2 FYNNEI. The CDR3 spans 15 residues. Here the CDR3 DNA reads TGTGCCAGCAGTCGACAGGGGGCATCGAACTATGGCTACACCTTC. It codes for CASSRQGASNYGYTF.

For this clone: Within the sample, other DNA sequences also encode this same CDR3. The rearrangement joins TRBV28 to TRBJ2-5; TRBD1 is a possible D gene (5 bases). The CDR3 loop spans 10 amino acids. With 8 bases removed from V and 5 bases from J, the gap between germline ends came to 6 bases. Germline V lookup: CDR1 MDHEN, CDR2 SYDVKM. The CDR3 sequence is CASRQETQYF. In DNA, the CDR3 is TGTGCCAGCCGACAGGAGACCCAGTACTTC.

The V and J genes are TRBV4-2 and TRBJ1-1; D is undetermined. The germline CDR1 and CDR2 sequences are LGHNA and YNFKEQ. CDR3 length: 11 amino acids. V lost 6 bases and J lost 11, with 13 bases in between. CDR3 DNA sequence: TGTGCCAGCAGGATACAAGATTTCGCTTTCTTT. It is translated as CASRIQDFAFF.